A single sample gave rise to the 32 T cell receptor beta chains below, sequenced in a study of T cell responses to AZD1222 COVID-19 vaccine. Repertoires were generated with immunoSEQ multiplex PCR, while TCRdb's copy carries only in-frame clones and drops some. The data show 89,000 or so clones, with around 86% seen just once and more than 7% held by the top ten. This sample comprised peripheral blood, obtained on day 0 of AZD1222 vaccination. The receptors were gathered from an adult in good health.

The V and J genes are TRBV24-1 and TRBJ2-3; 7 bases line up with TRBD2. CDR1 and CDR2 (germline): KGHDR, SFDVKD. CDR3 length: 13 residues. V lost 8 bases, J lost 2 bases, and 3 bases stayed unmatched. CDR3 sequence: CATTSGSTDTQYF. DNA for the CDR3: TGTGCCACCACTAGCGGCTCCACAGATACGCAGTATTTT.

This clone turned up a few times. The chain combines TRBV7-9 with TRBJ1-1; D is uncertain. CDR1 SEHNR and CDR2 FQNEAQ come from the germline V gene (reference sequence). The CDR3 covers 16 residues. V lost 2 bases and J 3 bases, leaving 16 bases between the germline ends. The DNA of the CDR3 is TGTGCCAGCAGCTTATTTCCCTTTAATGAGGACACTGAAGCTTTCTTT. Protein product: CASSLFPFNEDTEAFF.

The chain recombines TRBV19 with TRBJ2-5, with D possibly called TRBD1 or TRBD2 (5 bases each). CDR3 length equals 15 residues. The ends were cut back, 6 bases at V and 2 bases at J, with 16 bases in the middle. CDR1 and CDR2 from the germline V gene are LNHDA and SQIVND (reference sequence). The CDR3 coding sequence is TGTGCCAGTAGCCCGCCCCCGGGGCTACAAGAGACCCAGTACTTC. Encoded protein: CASSPPPGLQETQYF. Full variable domain (outside the CDR3, taken from reference TRBV19 and TRBJ2-5): DGGITQSPKYLFRKEGQNVTLSCEQNLNHDAMYWYRQDPGQGLRLIYYSQIVNDFQKGDIAEGYSVSREKKESFPLTVTSAQKNPTAFYLCASSPPPGLQETQYFGPGTRLLVL.

The chain recombines TRBV4-2 with TRBJ1-4; weak D call: TRBD1 (6 bases). Germline V gene lookup returns CDR1 LGHNA and CDR2 YNFKEQ. The germline V and J ends were trimmed by 1 base and 0 bases, with 6 bases remaining between them. The CDR3 covers 15 residues. This CDR3 is CASSQAGATNEKLFF. The CDR3 DNA is TGTGCCAGCAGCCAAGCAGGGGCAACTAATGAAAAACTGTTTTTT.

The V and J genes are TRBV4-2 and TRBJ1-4, with 7 bases matching TRBD1. CDR1 and CDR2 from the germline V gene are LGHNA and YNFKEQ. V gave up 1 base and J gave up 4 bases; unmatched junction bases: 6. The CDR3 loop spans 16 amino acids. The CDR3 DNA follows: TGTGCCAGCAGCCAAGGGGGGGGACAGCGTAATGAAAAACTGTTTTTT. It translates to CASSQGGGQRNEKLFF.

The CDR3 DNA reads TGTGCCAGCAGTTCGGGACAGTCTGGAAACACCATATATTTT. Protein product: CASSSGQSGNTIYF. The chain is built from TRBV28 and TRBJ1-3; 7 bases are a match to TRBD1. The CDR3 sequence is 14 residues long. V was pared by 4 bases and J by 1 base, with 1 base of the junction left unmatched. Germline V gene sequence: CDR1 MDHEN, CDR2 SYDVKM.

This clone was picked up one time. This chain links TRBV2 with TRBJ2-7; 8 nucleotides match TRBD1. The V gene's germline CDR1 is SNHLY and CDR2 FYNNEI. J gave up 2 bases and V 2 bases, and 8 bases lay outside the gene matches. The CDR3 is 16 amino acids. The CDR3, as DNA: TGTGCCAGCAGTGAAAGTAGGGGGACAGGCCCCTACGAGCAGTACTTC. Protein product: CASSESRGTGPYEQYF.

The J gene is TRBJ1-2, the V gene TRBV28; D possibly corresponds to TRBD1 (5 bases). The germline V and J ends were trimmed by 4 bases and 4 bases, with 13 bases remaining between them. Looked up from germline, CDR1 is MDHEN and CDR2 is SYDVKM. This CDR3 is 14 amino acids long. The CDR3 DNA follows: TGTGCCAGCAGTTGGGACTCAGGAGCCTATGGCTACACCTTC. It is translated as CASSWDSGAYGYTF.

This sequence joins TRBV9 and TRBJ2-2; the match to TRBD1 covers 9 bases. J gave up 4 bases and V 0 bases, and 7 bases lay outside the gene matches. The germline CDR1 and CDR2 sequences are SGDLS and YYNGEE. CDR3 size: 17 residues. The chain's CDR3 is CASSVDAGQGSTGELFF. DNA of the CDR3: TGTGCCAGCAGCGTAGATGCGGGACAGGGCTCCACCGGGGAGCTGTTTTTT.

A remark on this clone: Other DNA variants within this sample encode the same CDR3. The genes are TRBV3-1 (or the pseudogene TRBV3-2) and TRBJ1-6; 11 positions match TRBD1. CDR3 length: 17 residues. Germline CDR1 and CDR2: LGHDT and YNNKEL (reference sequence). V lost 3 bases to trimming and J lost 8 bases; unmatched junction nucleotides: 9. CDR3: CASSHPGTGGFHSPLHF. The CDR3 DNA reads TGTGCCAGCAGCCACCCCGGGACAGGGGGGTTTCATTCACCCCTCCACTTT.

The chain links TRBV6-2 or TRBV6-3 to TRBJ1-6; D is perhaps TRBD1 (6 bases). V shed 5 bases and J shed 12 bases, with 20 bases lying between them. Germline V CDR1 and CDR2: MNHEY, SVGEGT. The CDR3 spans 15 residues. Here the CDR3 DNA reads TGTGCCAGCAGTGACACCTCAGGGGTGAAAGAACCCCTCCACTTT. It encodes CASSDTSGVKEPLHF.

V is TRBV14 and J is TRBJ2-1, with TRBD2 identical over 14 bases. V shed 2 bases and J 8 bases; nucleotides not matched to a gene: 5. The CDR3 covers 16 residues. Germline CDR1 SGHDN, CDR2 FVKESK. CDR3 loop: CASSQPGLAGVYEQFF. The CDR3 DNA sequence: TGTGCCAGCAGCCAACCGGGACTAGCGGGAGTTTATGAGCAGTTCTTC.

The genes are TRBV2 and TRBJ2-1; D unresolved. Germline V lookup: CDR1 SNHLY, CDR2 FYNNEI. V was trimmed by 7 bases and J by 6 bases, leaving 13 bases between them. The CDR3 contains 13 residues. CDR3 in amino acids: CASTFGRTNEQFF. In DNA, the CDR3 is TGTGCCAGCACCTTCGGACGGACCAATGAGCAGTTCTTC.

The chain employs TRBV9 and TRBJ2-7; D gene ambiguous. Trimming took 3 bases from V and 1 from J, leaving 11 bases between them. Germline CDR1 and CDR2: SGDLS and YYNGEE. The CDR3 is 14 residues long. The CDR3: CASSAHDGSYEQYF. The CDR3 DNA follows: TGTGCCAGCAGCGCCCATGACGGGTCCTACGAGCAGTACTTC.

In this sample, this clone turned up once. This chain joins TRBV4-2 and TRBJ2-7; 11 bases are shared with TRBD2. V lost 0 bases and J lost 6; bases outside the gene matches: 10. Germline CDR1 LGHNA, CDR2 YNFKEQ. CDR3 length equals 17 residues. The CDR3 is CASSQEISGRASSEQYF. CDR3 sequence (DNA): TGTGCCAGCAGCCAAGAGATTAGCGGGAGGGCGAGTAGCGAGCAGTACTTC.

The chain recombines TRBV19 with TRBJ2-2, with 15 bases identical to TRBD2. Per germline, CDR1 LNHDA and CDR2 SQIVND (reference sequence). This CDR3 region has 19 residues. The J segment lost 5 bases and the V segment lost 9 bases, leaving 16 bases of the junction unmatched. CDR3 in DNA: TGTGCCAGCGAAATCGGAGGACTAGCGGGGGGGCTAGGGACCGGGGAGCTGTTTTTT. This sequence encodes CASEIGGLAGGLGTGELFF.

The CDR3 is CASSLNAGTNADTQYF. The CDR3 nucleotides read TGTGCCAGCAGCTTAAATGCCGGGACAAACGCAGATACGCAGTATTTT. The chain joins TRBV7-3 to TRBJ2-3; D might be TRBD1 (6 bases). Germline V gives CDR1 SGHTA, CDR2 FQGTGA. The CDR3 runs to 16 residues. Trimming took off 1 base at V and 4 bases at J, with 15 bases between the two ends.

V gene TRBV4-3 combines with J gene TRBJ2-2, with TRBD2 identical over 7 bases. Germline CDR1 is LGHNA and CDR2 is YSLEER. V was clipped by 0 bases and J by 4 bases; unmatched bases: 8. The CDR3 is 17 residues long. This CDR3 reads CASSQERAGAITGELFF. CDR3 bases: TGCGCCAGCAGCCAAGAAAGGGCGGGAGCGATCACCGGGGAGCTGTTTTTT.

The chain employs TRBV5-6 and TRBJ1-5; no clear D. Germline CDR1 is SGHDT and CDR2 is YYEEEE. V was cut by 1 base and J by 3 bases, with 8 bases left in between. This CDR3 is 14 amino acids long. The DNA for the CDR3 is TGTGCCAGCAGCTTGTACAGTTACAATCAGCCCCAGCATTTT. Amino acid sequence: CASSLYSYNQPQHF.

This chain links TRBV7-3 with TRBJ1-1; D perhaps matches TRBD1 (5 bases). Germline V gene data show CDR1 as SGHTA and CDR2 as FQGTGA. This CDR3 has 15 amino acids. Deletions cut 5 bases from V and 4 bases from J, with 17 bases between. The CDR3 DNA is TGTGCCAGCAGCCCCTCCGAAGGGGTTGTCACTGAAGCTTTCTTT. Translation: CASSPSEGVVTEAFF. Variable domain in full (rest from reference TRBV7-3 and TRBJ1-1): GAGVSQTPSNKVTEKGKYVELRCDPISGHTALYWYRQSLGQGPEFLIYFQGTGAADDSGLPNDRFFAVRPEGSVSTLKIQRTERGDSAVYLCASSPSEGVVTEAFFGQGTRLTVV.

The V gene is TRBV21-1, the J gene TRBJ2-7. TRBV21-1 is shown as a pseudogene. The CDR3 has 16 residues. The CDR3 sequence is CASSKAILAVYYEQYF. CDR3 DNA: TGTGCCAGCAGCAAAGCGATCCTCGCAGTCTACTACGAGCAGTACTTC.

The chain is built from TRBV28 and TRBJ2-7; 13 bases map to TRBD2. The CDR3 is 18 residues long. Germline V CDR1 and CDR2: MDHEN, SYDVKM. Trimming cost V 1 base and J 4 bases; bases outside gene matches: 10. The CDR3 region has the DNA TGTGCCAGCAGTTTATATACTAGCGGGAGGGCATATCAATACGAGCAGTACTTC. This codes for CASSLYTSGRAYQYEQYF.

The chain recombines TRBV28 with TRBJ2-1; D is uncertain. CDR1 and CDR2 from the germline V gene are MDHEN and SYDVKM. This CDR3 has 14 residues. V lost 7 bases and J 3 bases, leaving 13 bases between the germline ends. The CDR3 DNA is TGTGCCAGCATGCAGCCCGGGCTCTACAATGAGCAGTTCTTC. Translating it yields CASMQPGLYNEQFF.

This clone came up once. The chain couples TRBV9 to TRBJ2-2; 7 positions agree with TRBD2. After removal of 0 bases from V and 7 bases from J, the junction contained 6 bases not matched to a gene. The CDR3 is 15 residues long. In germline, CDR1 is SGDLS, CDR2 YYNGEE. The CDR3 bases are TGTGCCAGCAGCGTAGTGGCTAGCGGAAACGGGGAGCTGTTTTTT. This encodes CASSVVASGNGELFF.

The chain joins TRBV2 to TRBJ1-5; maybe TRBD1 (6 bases). The CDR3 length is 14 residues. CDR1 SNHLY and CDR2 FYNNEI come from the germline V gene. Trimming removed 6 bases at V and 9 bases at J, with 18 bases between. CDR3 in DNA: TGTGCCAGCAGGGGGGGCCCACCGAGTGGGCCCCAGCATTTT. Its translation is CASRGGPPSGPQHF.

The chain couples TRBV2 to TRBJ1-5; weak D call: TRBD1 (5 bases). V lost 9 bases and J 4 bases, leaving 16 bases between the germline ends. The CDR3 is 14 amino acids. The germline CDR1 and CDR2 sequences are SNHLY and FYNNEI. The CDR3 reads CASQRQSANQPQHF. The CDR3 region has the DNA TGTGCCAGTCAGAGACAGTCCGCGAATCAGCCCCAGCATTTT.

V and J are TRBV20-1 and TRBJ1-2; 9 bases are a match to TRBD1. Germline CDR1 and CDR2: DFQATT and SNEGSKA (reference sequence). This CDR3 spans 11 amino acids. The junction had 3 bases not matched to a gene; V was cut back by 6 bases and J by 7 bases. This CDR3 is CSAPDRGGYTF. CDR3 sequence (DNA): TGCAGTGCCCCGGACAGGGGTGGCTACACCTTC.

The chain links TRBV19 to TRBJ1-2; TRBD1 agrees at 7 bases. The V gene end was trimmed by 5 bases and the J gene end by 2 bases; junction bases not matched to a gene: 2. The CDR3 is made up of 13 amino acids. Germline V CDR1 and CDR2: LNHDA, SQIVND (reference sequence). The CDR3 DNA sequence: TGTGCCAGTAGTTCGGGACAGAACTATGGCTACACCTTC. Protein: CASSSGQNYGYTF.

The rearrangement joins TRBV24-1 to TRBJ1-2; 9 bases line up with TRBD1. V dropped 9 bases and J dropped 4; count of bases not matched to a gene: 5. The CDR3 has 13 residues. The V gene's germline CDR1 is KGHDR and CDR2 SFDVKD. CDR3 loop: CATRDRAGYGYTF. The CDR3 nucleotides read TGTGCCACCCGGGACAGGGCGGGCTATGGCTACACCTTC.

The CDR3 nucleotides are TGTGCCAGCAGCCAAGATCAGGCTCAGCCCCAGCATTTT. Its protein is CASSQDQAQPQHF. The V and J genes are TRBV3-1 (or the pseudogene TRBV3-2) and TRBJ1-5; D not certain. The V end lost 0 bases, the J end lost 6 bases, and 6 bases lay between the germline ends. The CDR3 length is 13 residues. Germline assignment: CDR1 LGHDT and CDR2 YNNKEL (reference sequence).

The rearrangement uses TRBV7-2 and TRBJ2-7; TRBD1 matches at 7 bases. Germline V gives CDR1 SGHTA, CDR2 FQGNSA. With V trimmed by 1 base and J by 6 bases, 3 bases remained unmatched. The CDR3 has 13 amino acids. CDR3 nucleotides: TGTGCCAGCAGCTTAGTACAGGGGCTCGAGCAGTACTTC. Translation: CASSLVQGLEQYF.

V gene TRBV6-5 combines with J gene TRBJ2-1; D not resolved. The CDR3 spans 15 residues. The V gene's germline CDR1 is MNHEY and CDR2 SVGAGI. Between the trimmed V and J ends, which lost 0 bases and 4 bases, there was a span of 10 bases. This chain's CDR3 is CASSYSWSRYNEQFF. The DNA of the CDR3 is TGTGCCAGCAGTTACTCGTGGTCTAGATACAATGAGCAGTTCTTC.